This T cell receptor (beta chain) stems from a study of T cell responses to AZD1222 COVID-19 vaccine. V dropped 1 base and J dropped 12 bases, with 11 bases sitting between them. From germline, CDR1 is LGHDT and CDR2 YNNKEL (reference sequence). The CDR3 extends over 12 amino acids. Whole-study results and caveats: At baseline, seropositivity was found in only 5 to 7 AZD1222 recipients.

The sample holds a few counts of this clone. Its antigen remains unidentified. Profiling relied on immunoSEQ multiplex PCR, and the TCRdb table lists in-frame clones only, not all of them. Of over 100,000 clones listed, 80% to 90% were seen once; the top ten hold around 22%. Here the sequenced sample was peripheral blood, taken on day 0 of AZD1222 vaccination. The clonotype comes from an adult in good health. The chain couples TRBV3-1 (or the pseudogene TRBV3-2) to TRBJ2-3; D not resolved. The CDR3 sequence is CASSQGVSVQYF. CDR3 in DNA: TGTGCCAGCAGCCAAGGAGTCTCGGTACAGTATTTT.